The next 5 T cell receptor beta chains were all read from a single sample in a study of CD8+CD57+ T cells in acquired aplastic anemia. The template used for profiling TCR beta VDJ and CDR3 was genomic DNA. TCRdb re-called the reads through MiXCR, storing one row per CDR3 protein. The table includes approximately 130,000 distinct CDR3 sequences, about 60% detected once. Patients sequenced had flow cytometry evidence of CD8+CD57+ cell expansion. What was sequenced was sorted CD4+, CD8+, or CD8+CD57+ T cells (not recorded which) from PBMCs. The receptors stem from a human donor with aplastic anemia.

This clonotype was counted once. This sequence joins TRBV7-9 and TRBJ2-7; D is unclear. This CDR3 contains 14 residues. Trimming cost V 3 bases and J 6 bases, with 15 bases left between them. Germline V lookup: CDR1 SEHNR, CDR2 FQNEAQ (reference sequence). CDR3 region: CASSLGTTSVEQYF. DNA of the CDR3: TGTGCCAGCAGCTTGGGCACCACCTCTGTCGAGCAGTACTTC.

This chain uses TRBV6-2 or TRBV6-3 with TRBJ2-7; 10 bases match TRBD1. The CDR3 sequence is 13 residues long. Germline V CDR1 and CDR2: MNHEY, SVGEGT. J gave up 3 bases and V 6 bases, and 2 bases lay outside the gene matches. CDR3 protein: CASRRTGGYEQYF. The CDR3 bases are TGTGCCAGCAGACGGACAGGGGGCTACGAGCAGTACTTC.

This clonotype was seen more than once but under ten times. This chain uses TRBV7-9 with TRBJ1-1; D not resolved. Germline assignment: CDR1 SEHNR and CDR2 FQNEAQ (reference sequence). The CDR3 has 12 amino acids. V was trimmed by 2 bases and J by 7 bases, leaving 8 bases between them. CDR3 in amino acids: CASSLPPGEAFF. Here the CDR3 DNA reads TGTGCCAGCAGCTTACCTCCGGGTGAAGCTTTCTTT.

V gene TRBV11-3 combines with J gene TRBJ2-7; 8 nucleotides line up with TRBD1. CDR1 SGHNT and CDR2 YENEEA come from the germline V gene. This CDR3 is 13 amino acids long. J lost 5 bases, V lost 5 bases, and 5 bases had no gene match. The CDR3 protein is CASSTDRGNEQYF. In nucleotides, the CDR3 is TGTGCCAGCAGCACCGACAGGGGCAACGAGCAGTACTTC. The variable domain in full, with the rest retrieved from reference TRBV11-3 and TRBJ2-7, is EAGVVQSPRYKIIEKKQPVAFWCNPISGHNTLYWYLQNLGQGPELLIRYENEEAVDDSQLPKDRFSAERLKGVDSTLKIQPAELGDSAVYLCASSTDRGNEQYFGPGTRLTVT.

The V gene is TRBV9, the J gene TRBJ1-1, with 9 bases matching TRBD1. The junction had 3 bases not matched to a gene; V was cut back by 3 bases and J by 0 bases. Germline CDR1 reads SGDLS; CDR2 reads YYNGEE. This CDR3 is built from 15 residues. The chain's CDR3 is CASSGGTGLNTEAFF. DNA of the CDR3: TGTGCCAGCAGCGGAGGGACAGGGTTGAACACTGAAGCTTTCTTT.